The subject of this entry is one T cell receptor (beta chain). Per the original data handling: Researchers report that nucleated cell counts were estimated from reference gene primer amplification. Only in-frame clones appear in the TCRdb table, and some are missing; sequencing was by immunoSEQ multiplex PCR. From that table come the V and J calls and clone size; the DNA was used to work out D and trimming. The sample has 150,000 to 200,000 clones, roughly nine tenths seen once. This entry comes from a study of blood T cell repertoires in COVID-19. Study summary: Samples taken during acute and convalescent COVID-19 were collected in the United States, Italy and Spain.

Germline V gene lookup returns CDR1 MDHEN and CDR2 SYDVKM. V lost 3 bases and J 1 base, leaving 11 bases between the germline ends. The CDR3 runs to 15 residues. The receptor's source is a man aged 18-30 years who had recovered from COVID-19. The sample was peripheral blood. This chain connects TRBV28 to TRBJ2-3; perhaps TRBD2 as D (6 bases). This CDR3 is CASSFRRGGTDTQYF. The CDR3 DNA reads as TGTGCCAGCAGTTTTAGGAGGGGCGGCACAGATACGCAGTATTTT.